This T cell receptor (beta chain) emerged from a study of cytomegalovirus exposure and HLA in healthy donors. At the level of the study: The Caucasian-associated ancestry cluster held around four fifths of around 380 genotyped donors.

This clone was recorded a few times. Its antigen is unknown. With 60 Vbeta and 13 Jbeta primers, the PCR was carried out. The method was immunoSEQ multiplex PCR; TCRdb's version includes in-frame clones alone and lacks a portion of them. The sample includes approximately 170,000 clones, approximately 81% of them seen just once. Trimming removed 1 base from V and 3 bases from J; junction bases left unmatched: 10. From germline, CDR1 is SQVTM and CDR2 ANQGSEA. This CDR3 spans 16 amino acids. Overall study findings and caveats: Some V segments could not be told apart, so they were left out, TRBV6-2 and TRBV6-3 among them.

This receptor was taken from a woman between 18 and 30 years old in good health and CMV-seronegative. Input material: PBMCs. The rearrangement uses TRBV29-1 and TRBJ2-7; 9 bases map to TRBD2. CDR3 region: CSVEGSASGTFYEQYF. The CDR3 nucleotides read TGCAGCGTTGAAGGGTCGGCTAGCGGGACCTTCTACGAGCAGTACTTC.